One sample yielded the 15 T cell receptor beta chains listed below, sequenced in a study of response to subunit inactivated influenza vaccine. TCRdb analysed the RT-PCR reads with MiXCR anew, one entry per CDR3 protein. The sample includes hundreds of thousands of distinct CDR3 sequences, about 11% of them seen just once. This sample also appeared in a second study, on T cells expressing NK-cell markers. That investigation notes: Scientists made TCR beta cDNA using 5'RACE template switching with UMIs.

Sequenced here: PBMCs from blood, sampled on the day of vaccination. Source of these receptors: a man in his fifties who received an inactivated influenza vaccine.

V and J are TRBV29-1 and TRBJ2-1; a weak D match, TRBD1 (6 bases). In germline, CDR1 is SQVTM, CDR2 ANQGSEA. Trimming shortened V by 6 bases and J by 7 bases, and 10 bases separated the two germline ends. This CDR3 comprises 11 residues. The CDR3 sequence is CSVDRLNEQFF. Written as DNA, the CDR3 is TGCAGCGTCGACAGGTTGAATGAGCAGTTCTTC.

The chain couples TRBV27 to TRBJ2-7; TRBD2 might be the D (5 bases). Trimming removed 5 bases from V and 3 bases from J, with 17 bases in between. CDR1 is MNHEY and CDR2 is SMNVEV in the germline V gene (reference sequence). There are 15 residues in the CDR3. In nucleotides, the CDR3 is TGTGCCAGCAGTCTACGGGATAGCGTCGTCTACGAGCAGTACTTC. Protein sequence: CASSLRDSVVYEQYF.

This clonotype was detected a few times. The chain links TRBV5-1 to TRBJ1-6; D unresolved. V lost 2 bases, J lost 8 bases, and 8 bases lay in between. Germline CDR1 reads SGHRS; CDR2 reads YFSETQ. The CDR3 contains 13 residues. CDR3 DNA sequence: TGCGCCAGCAGCTTTAATATAGATTCACCCCTCCACTTT. This encodes CASSFNIDSPLHF.

This clonotype was picked up a small number of times. The chain couples TRBV14 to TRBJ2-1; D might be TRBD1 (6 bases). This CDR3 region has 15 residues. V lost 4 bases, J lost 8 bases, and 18 bases lay in between. Germline assignment: CDR1 SGHDN and CDR2 FVKESK. The CDR3 nucleotides are TGTGCCAGCAGCCGAAGGGACACCCCCAAGGATGAGCAGTTCTTC. This translates into CASSRRDTPKDEQFF.

The chain employs TRBV20-1 and TRBJ1-2; D perhaps matches TRBD1 (5 bases). V was shortened by 7 bases and J by 5 bases, with 17 bases between the two germline ends. The CDR3 length is 13 residues. The germline CDR1 and CDR2 sequences are DFQATT and SNEGSKA (reference sequence). The CDR3 DNA reads as TGCAGTGTCCCGGACACCAGAAAATATGGCTACACCTTC. Translated: CSVPDTRKYGYTF.

This clonotype has a count of ten or more. The chain links TRBV12-3 or TRBV12-4 to TRBJ2-3, with D perhaps TRBD1 (6 bases). Trimming stripped 5 bases from V and 1 base from J, with 10 bases between. This CDR3 spans 14 amino acids. The CDR3 DNA is TGTGCCAGCAGTATTGGGGGCGGCACAGATACGCAGTATTTT. As protein: CASSIGGGTDTQYF.

The chain combines TRBV27 with TRBJ2-4; D call uncertain. Between the trimmed V and J ends, which lost 5 bases and 0 bases, there was a span of 5 bases. CDR1 is MNHEY, CDR2 SMNVEV, per germline (reference sequence). The CDR3 extends over 13 amino acids. CDR3 bases: TGTGCCAGCAGTCCTATAGCCAAAAACATTCAGTACTTC. As protein: CASSPIAKNIQYF.

There are a few counts of this clonotype. The CDR3 DNA sequence: TGTGCCAGCAGCGGGGGACTAGCGGGGGCAGATACGCAGTATTTT. The encoded protein is CASSGGLAGADTQYF. V gene TRBV6-2 or TRBV6-3 combines with J gene TRBJ2-3; 14 nucleotides line up with TRBD2. With V trimmed by 6 bases and J by 4 bases, 3 bases remained unmatched. The germline V gene encodes CDR1 MNHEY and CDR2 SVGEGT. This CDR3 spans 15 amino acids.

This clonotype was counted between two and nine times. The CDR3 nucleotides read TGTGCCAGCAGCGCTTACAGCGGTTACGAGCAGTACTTC. Protein product: CASSAYSGYEQYF. The chain carries TRBV9 and TRBJ2-7; D perhaps matches TRBD2 (5 bases). Trimming pared 3 bases from V and 4 bases from J, leaving 11 bases between. The CDR3 consists of 13 residues. Germline V gives CDR1 SGDLS, CDR2 YYNGEE.

The CDR3 DNA sequence: TGTGCCAGCAGCCCAGCCGGGACAGGGGTTGAGACCCAGTACTTC. It is translated as CASSPAGTGVETQYF. The genes are TRBV3-1 and TRBJ2-5; 10 bases are a match to TRBD1. The CDR3 is 15 residues long. The germline CDR1 and CDR2 sequences are LGHDT and YNNKEL (reference sequence). With V trimmed by 4 bases and J by 5 bases, 7 bases remained unmatched.

The rearrangement links TRBV28 to TRBJ2-1; 9 bases are a match to TRBD1. V dropped 10 bases and J dropped 0; count of bases not matched to a gene: 7. Germline CDR1 reads MDHEN; CDR2 reads SYDVKM. The CDR3 spans 15 residues. The CDR3 protein is CAIRQGGISYNEQFF. In DNA, the CDR3 is TGTGCCATCAGACAGGGGGGGATCTCCTACAATGAGCAGTTCTTC.

In this sample, this clonotype turned up a few times. The gene calls are TRBV29-1 and TRBJ2-5, with 7 bases aligning to TRBD1. The V gene's germline CDR1 is SQVTM and CDR2 ANQGSEA. J lost 3 bases, V lost 4 bases, and 11 bases had no gene match. The CDR3 has 15 amino acids. Here the CDR3 DNA reads TGCAGCGTTGTGACAGGGCTGACTATCGAAGAGACCCAGTACTTC. It specifies CSVVTGLTIEETQYF.

This chain uses TRBV6-5 with TRBJ2-1, with D perhaps being TRBD1 or TRBD2 (5 bases each). The CDR3 consists of 15 residues. Trimming removed 1 base from V and 8 bases from J, with 15 bases in between. Germline V CDR1 and CDR2: MNHEY, SVGAGI. CDR3 protein: CASSYLSGLRDEQFF. The CDR3 DNA reads as TGTGCCAGCAGTTACTTGTCAGGGTTGCGGGATGAGCAGTTCTTC.

This clonotype appeared a few times. The chain joins TRBV20-1 to TRBJ1-1; weak D call: TRBD1 (5 bases). This CDR3 contains 14 residues. The V gene's germline CDR1 is DFQATT and CDR2 SNEGSKA (reference sequence). The V and J ends lost 1 base and 4 bases respectively, with 13 bases between them. The CDR3 DNA follows: TGCAGTGCTAGAGGAGGACAAGGGGCCACTGAAGCTTTCTTT. Amino acid sequence: CSARGGQGATEAFF.

This clonotype was recorded many times. The chain combines TRBV6-2 or TRBV6-3 with TRBJ1-5; possibly TRBD1 for D (5 bases). Germline CDR1 and CDR2: MNHEY and SVGEGT. The CDR3 consists of 15 residues. Trimming removed 2 bases from V and 4 bases from J, with 12 bases in between. The CDR3 reads CASSYVGGPNQPQHF. The DNA for the CDR3 is TGTGCCAGCAGTTACGTGGGGGGTCCGAATCAGCCCCAGCATTTT.